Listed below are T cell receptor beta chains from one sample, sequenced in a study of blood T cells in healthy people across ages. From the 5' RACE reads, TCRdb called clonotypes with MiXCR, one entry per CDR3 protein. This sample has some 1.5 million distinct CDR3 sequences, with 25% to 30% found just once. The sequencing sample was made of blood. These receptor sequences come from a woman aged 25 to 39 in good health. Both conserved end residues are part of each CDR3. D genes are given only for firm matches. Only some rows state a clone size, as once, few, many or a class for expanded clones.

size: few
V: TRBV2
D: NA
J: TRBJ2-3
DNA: TGTGCCAGCAGTGAAAGGCCCGGGAGCACAGATACGCAGTATTTT
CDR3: CASSERPGSTDTQYF

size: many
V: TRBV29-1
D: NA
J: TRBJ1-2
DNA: TGCAGCGTTGCGCGAGGGAACGGCTACACCTTC
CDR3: CSVARGNGYTF

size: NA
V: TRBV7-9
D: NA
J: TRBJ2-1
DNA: TGTGCCAGCAGCTTAGAATTCGGGGTAACAGATCTCAATGAGCAGTTCTTC
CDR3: CASSLEFGVTDLNEQFF

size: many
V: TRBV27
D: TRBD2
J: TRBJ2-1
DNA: TGTGCCAGCAGTTTATCCGGGCTAGCGGGAGCTGAGCAGTTCTTC
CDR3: CASSLSGLAGAEQFF

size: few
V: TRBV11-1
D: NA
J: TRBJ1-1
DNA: TGTGCCAGCAGCTCCTCCTCCCAGACAGAGAACACTGAAGCTTTCTTT
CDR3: CASSSSSQTENTEAFF

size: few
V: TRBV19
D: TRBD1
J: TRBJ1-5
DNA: TGTGCCAGTAGTGCCACAGGGGAAGCAGCCCAGCATTTT
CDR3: CASSATGEAAQHF

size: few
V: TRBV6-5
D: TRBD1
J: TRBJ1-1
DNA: TGTGCCAGCAGTTATAAGGCAGGGGGCTCGGGCACTGAAGCTTTCTTT
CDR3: CASSYKAGGSGTEAFF

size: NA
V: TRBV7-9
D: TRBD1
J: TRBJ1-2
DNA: TGTGCCAGCGAGACAGGGGGCGAATATGGCTACACCTTC
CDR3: CASETGGEYGYTF

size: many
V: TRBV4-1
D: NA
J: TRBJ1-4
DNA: TGCGCCAGCAGCCCCCGACAGGCTTCTGAAAAACTGTTTTTT
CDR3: CASSPRQASEKLFF

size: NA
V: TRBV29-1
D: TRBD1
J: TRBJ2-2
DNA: TGCAGCGTTGTCGACAGGGCAAACACCGGGGAGCTGTTTTTT
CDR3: CSVVDRANTGELFF

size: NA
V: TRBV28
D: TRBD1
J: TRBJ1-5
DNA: TGTGCCAGCAGTGAACAGGGGGGTTATAGCAATCAGCCCCAGCATTTT
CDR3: CASSEQGGYSNQPQHF

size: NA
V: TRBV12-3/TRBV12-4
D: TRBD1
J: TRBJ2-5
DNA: TGTGCCACCAGCAGACAGGGAGAGACCCAGTACTTC
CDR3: CATSRQGETQYF

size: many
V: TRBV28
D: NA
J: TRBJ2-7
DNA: TGTGCCAGCAGCTCCGGGACGGATCTGGCGTACTTC
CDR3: CASSSGTDLAYF

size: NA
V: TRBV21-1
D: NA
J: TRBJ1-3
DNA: TGTGCCAGCAGCACAGGGGGAGGAACTGGAAACACCATATATTTT
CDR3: CASSTGGGTGNTIYF

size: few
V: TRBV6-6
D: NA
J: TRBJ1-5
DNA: TGTGCCAGCAGTTACTCGAGCCCGAGGAGGGGTCAGCCCCAGCATTTT
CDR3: CASSYSSPRRGQPQHF

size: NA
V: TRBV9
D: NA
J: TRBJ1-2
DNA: TGTGCCAGCAGCGAAGGGTCGAGGCTGGATGGCTACACCTTC
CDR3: CASSEGSRLDGYTF

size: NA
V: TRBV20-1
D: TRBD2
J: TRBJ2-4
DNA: TGCAGTGCTAGAGATAGCCCTAGCGGGTACAATGAGCAGTACTTC
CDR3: CSARDSPSGYNEQYF

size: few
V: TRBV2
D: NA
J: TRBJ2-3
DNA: TGTGCCAGCAGTGCAGAGTGGACTAGCACAGATACGCAGTATTTT
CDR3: CASSAEWTSTDTQYF

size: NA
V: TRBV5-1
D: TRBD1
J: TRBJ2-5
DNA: TGCGCCAGCAGCCCCCAGACAGGGTACGGGTACCAAGAGACCCAGTACTTC
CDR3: CASSPQTGYGYQETQYF

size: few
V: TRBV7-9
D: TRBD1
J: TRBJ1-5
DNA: TGTGCCAGCAGCCTCGGGACAGGGGTTAGCAATCAGCCCCAGCATTTT
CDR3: CASSLGTGVSNQPQHF

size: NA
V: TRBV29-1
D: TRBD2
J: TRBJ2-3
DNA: TGCAGCGTTGAAGATGGAAGCGGGGGAAGCACAGATACGCAGTATTTT
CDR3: CSVEDGSGGSTDTQYF

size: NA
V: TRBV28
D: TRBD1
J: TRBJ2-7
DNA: TGTGCCAACAGTTTTAAGGACAGGGTTAACTACGAGCAGTACTTC
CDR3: CANSFKDRVNYEQYF

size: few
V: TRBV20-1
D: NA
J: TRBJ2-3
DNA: TGCAGTGCTAGAGGGGCAGGGGATTCTGGCACAGATACGCAGTATTTT
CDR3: CSARGAGDSGTDTQYF

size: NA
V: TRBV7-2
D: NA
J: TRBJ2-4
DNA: TGTGCCAGCAGTTCCCCGGATACCAAAAACATTCAGTACTTC
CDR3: CASSSPDTKNIQYF

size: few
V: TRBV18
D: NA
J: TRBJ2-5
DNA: TGTGCCAGCGCCACGGGTCGAGAGACCCAGTACTTC
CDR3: CASATGRETQYF

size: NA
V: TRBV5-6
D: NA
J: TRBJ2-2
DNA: TGTGCCAGCACCAGGGTTGGGTCCACCGGGGAGCTGTTTTTT
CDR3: CASTRVGSTGELFF

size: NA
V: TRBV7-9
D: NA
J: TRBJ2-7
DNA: TGTGCCAGCAGCTTAGCACAGACCTACGAGCAGTACTTC
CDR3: CASSLAQTYEQYF

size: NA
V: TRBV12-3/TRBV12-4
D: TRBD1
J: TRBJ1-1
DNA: TGTGCCAGCAGTTACCAACAGGGGCTAGGCACTGAAGCTTTCTTT
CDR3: CASSYQQGLGTEAFF

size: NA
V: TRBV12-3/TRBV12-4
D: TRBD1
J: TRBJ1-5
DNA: TGTGCCAGCATCAGGACAGGGAGCAATCAGCCCCAGCATTTT
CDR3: CASIRTGSNQPQHF

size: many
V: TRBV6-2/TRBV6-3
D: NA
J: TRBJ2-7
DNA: TGTGCCAGCAGAAGGGACCCCTACGAGCAGTACTTC
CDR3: CASRRDPYEQYF

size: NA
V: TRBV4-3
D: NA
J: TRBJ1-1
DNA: TGCGCCAGCAGCCAAGATAGGACGAACACTGAAGCTTTCTTT
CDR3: CASSQDRTNTEAFF

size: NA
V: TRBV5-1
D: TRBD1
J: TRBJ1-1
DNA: TGCGCCAGCACGGACAGGGGAGGTGAAGCTTTCTTT
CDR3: CASTDRGGEAFF

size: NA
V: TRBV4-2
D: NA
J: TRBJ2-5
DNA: TGTGCCAGCGGCCAAGATAGGGAGACCCAGTACTTC
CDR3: CASGQDRETQYF

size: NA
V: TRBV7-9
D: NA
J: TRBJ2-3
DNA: TGTGCCAGCAGCTGGGCAGCGGGCATTAGCACAGATACGCAGTATTTT
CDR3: CASSWAAGISTDTQYF

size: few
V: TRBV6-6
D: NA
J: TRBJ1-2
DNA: TGTGCCAGCAGTCAATTTCATGGCTACACCTTC
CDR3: CASSQFHGYTF

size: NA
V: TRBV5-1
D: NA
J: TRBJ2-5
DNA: TGCGCCAGCAGCTTGGATTCGGCTAGATCGGAGACCCAGTACTTC
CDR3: CASSLDSARSETQYF

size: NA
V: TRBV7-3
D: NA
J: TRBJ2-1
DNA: TGTGCCAGCAGCAAGAGCCCGAGCTCCTACAATGAGCAGTTCTTC
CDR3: CASSKSPSSYNEQFF

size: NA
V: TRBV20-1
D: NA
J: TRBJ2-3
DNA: TGCAGTGCTAGAGATTATGCGGATTCCACAGACACGCAGTATTTT
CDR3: CSARDYADSTDTQYF